Following are 13 T cell receptor beta chains from one sample sequenced in a study of T cells in Graves' hyperthyroidism and ophthalmopathy. Amplification targeted TCR beta CDR3 regions from RNA transcripts. HTBI primers were employed in a first-round RT-PCR of the TCR CDR3. TCRdb analysed the multiplex PCR reads with MiXCR anew, one entry per CDR3 protein. The data show a few hundred thousand distinct CDR3 sequences, roughly 46% seen once. Input material: peripheral blood or thyroid tissue (not recorded which). Receptor source: a woman aged 18 to 35 with Graves' hyperthyroidism.

This clonotype was seen ten or more times. The rearrangement joins TRBV10-2 to TRBJ1-5; TRBD1 matches 7 bases. CDR1 is WSHSY and CDR2 is SAAADI in the germline V gene. This CDR3 is built from 16 residues. With 2 bases clipped from V and 2 bases from J, the junction kept 6 bases outside the gene matches. CDR3 coding DNA: TGCGCCAGCAGTGAGCGGCAGGGGGGAGGCAATCAGCCCCAGCATTTT. This sequence encodes CASSERQGGGNQPQHF.

This clonotype has only a few counts. This sequence may be a read error, since a much larger clone differs from it by one base. The V gene is TRBV20-1, the J gene TRBJ1-6; D remains ambiguous. Germline V gene sequence: CDR1 DFQATT, CDR2 SNEGSKA (reference sequence). The CDR3 spans 13 residues. The CDR3 DNA sequence: TGCGGTGCTAGACAAGAAATCGATTCACCCCTCCACTTT. This translates into CGARQEIDSPLHF.

This chain joins TRBV29-1 and TRBJ1-5, with 10 nucleotides matching TRBD1. Germline CDR1 is SQVTM and CDR2 is ANQGSEA. The CDR3 covers 13 residues. Trimming took 8 bases from V and 7 from J; bases not matched to a gene: 8. DNA of the CDR3: TGCAGCTTAGCAAGGGACAGGGGACAGCCCCAGCATTTT. It encodes CSLARDRGQPQHF.

There are a few counts of this clonotype. The chain recombines TRBV6-1 with TRBJ2-7; D is unresolved. V lost 2 bases and J lost 2, with 16 bases in between. This CDR3 region has 16 residues. Germline V gene data show CDR1 as MNHNS and CDR2 as SASEGT. CDR3 amino acids: CASSESDTPVAYEQYF. CDR3 coding DNA: TGTGCCAGCAGTGAAAGCGACACCCCGGTCGCCTACGAGCAGTACTTC.

The chain recombines TRBV5-1 with TRBJ2-7; 8 positions match TRBD1. V was clipped by 0 bases and J by 8 bases; unmatched bases: 13. Germline CDR1 is SGHRS and CDR2 is YFSETQ. The CDR3 is 16 residues long. The CDR3 coding sequence is TGCGCCAGCAGCTTGGGAGACAGGGGTGGTCAGCCCCAGCAGTACTTC. It translates to CASSLGDRGGQPQQYF.

This clonotype was found many times. J is TRBJ2-7 and V is TRBV3-1; perhaps TRBD1 as D (5 bases). There are 13 residues in the CDR3. Trimming took 3 bases from V and 2 from J, leaving 8 bases between them. Germline lookup yields CDR1 LGHDT and CDR2 YNNKEL (reference sequence). The CDR3 sequence is CASSQGPTYEQYF. As DNA, the CDR3 is TGTGCCAGCAGCCAGGGGCCCACCTACGAGCAGTACTTC.

The rearrangement joins TRBV20-1 to TRBJ1-2; tentatively, D is TRBD1 (5 bases). Germline V lookup: CDR1 DFQATT, CDR2 SNEGSKA (reference sequence). CDR3 length: 13 amino acids. V lost 0 bases, J lost 8 bases, and 13 bases lay in between. The CDR3 DNA sequence: TGCAGTGCTAGAGATTTTAGGGGCGAAGGCTACACCTTC. Residues: CSARDFRGEGYTF.

The V and J genes are TRBV15 and TRBJ1-1; perhaps TRBD1 as D (5 bases). The CDR3 has 20 residues. Trimming left V 5 bases short and J 8 bases short, with 36 bases between. Germline V gene data show CDR1 as LNHNV and CDR2 as YYDKDF (reference sequence). CDR3 in amino acids: CATSPGTSGTYEQYGGEAFF. The CDR3 DNA is TGTGCCACCAGCCCGGGGACTAGCGGTACCTACGAGCAGTACGGGGGGGAAGCTTTCTTT.

This clonotype was counted many times. This rearrangement joins TRBV15 to TRBJ1-1; no definite D call. Trimming removed 6 bases from V and 2 bases from J, with 13 bases in between. The germline CDR1 and CDR2 sequences are LNHNV and YYDKDF (reference sequence). The CDR3 runs 14 residues. CDR3 loop: CATRTDVGNTEAFF. CDR3 DNA: TGTGCCACCAGGACGGACGTGGGAAACACTGAAGCTTTCTTT.

This clonotype was recorded many times. This sequence joins TRBV14 and TRBJ1-1; TRBD1 agrees at 8 bases. The CDR3 is 13 residues long. Germline V gene lookup returns CDR1 SGHDN and CDR2 FVKESK. The V gene end was trimmed by 2 bases and the J gene end by 4 bases; junction bases not matched to a gene: 0. As DNA, the CDR3 is TGTGCCAGCAGCCAAACAGGGGGCACTGAAGCTTTCTTT. Amino acid sequence: CASSQTGGTEAFF. The full variable domain, rest sourced from reference TRBV14 and TRBJ1-1, is EAGVTQFPSHSVIEKGQTVTLRCDPISGHDNLYWYRRVMGKEIKFLLHFVKESKQDESGMPNNRFLAERTGGTYSTLKVQPAELEDSGVYFCASSQTGGTEAFFGQGTRLTVV.

This clonotype was seen at least ten times. This chain links TRBV20-1 with TRBJ2-7; D might be TRBD1 or TRBD2, each matching 6 bases. Germline V CDR1 and CDR2: DFQATT, SNEGSKA (reference sequence). This CDR3 is built from 13 residues. The V end lost 6 bases, the J end lost 5 bases, and 17 bases lay between the germline ends. The CDR3 reads CSAPRGGGHEQYF. The CDR3, as DNA: TGCAGTGCCCCTCGCGGAGGGGGGCACGAGCAGTACTTC.

The table lists this clonotype with a few counts. The chain has TRBV4-3 and TRBJ2-3; TRBD1 matches 8 bases. Germline values: CDR1 LGHNA, CDR2 YSLEER. Unmatched junction bases numbered 3, after V lost 1 base and J lost 3 bases. This CDR3 contains 15 residues. CDR3 bases: TGCGCCAGCAGCCAAGGGACAGGGACTACAGATACGCAGTATTTT. Protein: CASSQGTGTTDTQYF.

There are many counts of this clonotype. Written as DNA, the CDR3 is TGCGCCAGCAGCTTGGCCGCGGGAGACTATGGCTACACCTTC. Translating gives CASSLAAGDYGYTF. The V call is TRBV5-1, the J call TRBJ1-2; D remains ambiguous. V gave up 0 bases and J gave up 3 bases, with 9 bases separating them. This CDR3 is 14 amino acids long. Per the germline V gene, CDR1 is SGHRS and CDR2 is YFSETQ.